These T cell receptor beta chains were read from a single sample in a study of blood T cell repertoires in COVID-19. Method: immunoSEQ multiplex PCR; TCRdb's copy keeps in-frame clones and lacks some. The sample has approximately 440,000 clones, approximately 90% seen once. What was sequenced was PBMCs or T cells enriched from blood (not recorded which). The receptors derive from a young woman who had recovered from COVID-19. Each CDR3 is given with its conserved first and last residue. D genes are given only for firm matches. Clone sizes are given selectively: once, few, many, or a class where the clone is expanded.

j_call	clone_size	v_call	d_call	cdr3_length	cdr3_nt	cdr3_aa
TRBJ1-2	.	TRBV2	TRBD1	12	TGTGCCAGCAGCAGGGGGATCGATGGCTACACCTTC	CASSRGIDGYTF
TRBJ1-5	.	TRBV4-1	.	14	TGCGCCAGCAGCCCACCAGGGGTGAGTCAGCCCCAGCATTTT	CASSPPGVSQPQHF
TRBJ1-2	.	TRBV12-5	TRBD1	22	TGTGCTAGTGGTTTGGTACTATCAGAGATAGGAGGACAGGGACCCTTCGGCTATGGCTACACCTTC	CASGLVLSEIGGQGPFGYGYTF
TRBJ2-2	.	TRBV7-8	TRBD2	17	TGTGCCAGCAGCTTATGGTCCCAGCGGGGGAACACCGGGGAGCTGTTTTTT	CASSLWSQRGNTGELFF
TRBJ1-1	.	TRBV30	.	11	TGTGCCTGGAGTCCGGACAGTGAAGCTTTCTTT	CAWSPDSEAFF
TRBJ1-4	.	TRBV7-8	.	13	TGTGCCAGCAGCAAAGGGCGGGATGAAAAACTGTTTTTT	CASSKGRDEKLFF
TRBJ2-7	.	TRBV19	.	13	TGTGCCAGTAGTATAGCGACAGCCTACGAGCAGTACTTC	CASSIATAYEQYF
TRBJ2-3	.	TRBV7-9	.	13	TGTGCCAGCAGCTTAACTAACACAGATACGCAGTATTTT	CASSLTNTDTQYF
TRBJ1-2	.	TRBV9	TRBD1	17	TGTGCCAGCAGCCCCAGGGGGGAAGGCGCTAGTGGATTGAACTACACCTTC	CASSPRGEGASGLNYTF
TRBJ1-6	.	TRBV7-6	.	16	TGTGCCAGCAGCTTAGATATTAACTTAGGGGATTCACCCCTCCACTTT	CASSLDINLGDSPLHF
TRBJ1-2	.	TRBV2	TRBD1	14	TGTGCCAGCAGTGATTGGACAGGGGTAGGGGGCTACACCTTC	CASSDWTGVGGYTF
TRBJ2-2	.	TRBV7-9	.	12	TGTGCCAGCAGCGTAAACAGGGGGGAGCTGTTTTTT	CASSVNRGELFF
TRBJ2-1	.	TRBV20-1	.	11	TGCAGTGCTAGAACGCGATATGAGCAGTTCTTC	CSARTRYEQFF
TRBJ1-1	.	TRBV5-1	TRBD1	16	TGCGCCAGCAGCTTGGAGGGCAGGGGGCCGAACACTGAAGCTTTCTTT	CASSLEGRGPNTEAFF
TRBJ1-5	.	TRBV4-1	.	14	TGCGCCAGCAGCCAAGCTGTTTCGGTTCAGCCCCAGCATTTT	CASSQAVSVQPQHF
TRBJ1-1	.	TRBV6-6	.	15	TGTGCCAGCAGTTACTCGATGCGCTTGAACACTGAAGCTTTCTTT	CASSYSMRLNTEAFF
TRBJ2-6	.	TRBV4-2	TRBD1	16	TGTGCCAGCAGCTTGGGACAGGCCCCTGGGGCCAACGTCCTGACTTTC	CASSLGQAPGANVLTF
TRBJ1-1	.	TRBV30	TRBD1	15	TGTGCCTGGAGCCCTCTGGACAGGGACTTTTCTGAAGCTTTCTTT	CAWSPLDRDFSEAFF
TRBJ1-1	.	TRBV6-5	.	11	TGTGCCAGCAGGGGCAACACTGAAGCTTTCTTT	CASRGNTEAFF
TRBJ1-2	.	TRBV30	TRBD1	14	TGTGCCTGGAGTCCGGACAGGGGGCATTATGGCTACACCTTC	CAWSPDRGHYGYTF
TRBJ2-7	once	TRBV5-4	TRBD1	15	TGTGCCAGCAGCGCAGGGACAGGGCCTATCTACGAGCAGTACTTC	CASSAGTGPIYEQYF
TRBJ1-2	.	TRBV2	TRBD1	13	TGTGCCAGCGGGGACAGCGCTAACTATGGCTACACCTTC	CASGDSANYGYTF
TRBJ2-2	.	TRBV19	TRBD1	18	TGTGCCAGTATTAATACCTTTCCGGGACAGATCAACACCGGGGAGCTGTTTTTT	CASINTFPGQINTGELFF
TRBJ2-6	.	TRBV19	.	15	TGTGCCAGTAGTACCTGGACTTCCGGGGCCAACGTCCTGACTTTC	CASSTWTSGANVLTF
TRBJ2-7	few	TRBV19	.	14	TGTGCCAGTAGTATCCGGGACAAGACCTACGAGCAGTACTTC	CASSIRDKTYEQYF